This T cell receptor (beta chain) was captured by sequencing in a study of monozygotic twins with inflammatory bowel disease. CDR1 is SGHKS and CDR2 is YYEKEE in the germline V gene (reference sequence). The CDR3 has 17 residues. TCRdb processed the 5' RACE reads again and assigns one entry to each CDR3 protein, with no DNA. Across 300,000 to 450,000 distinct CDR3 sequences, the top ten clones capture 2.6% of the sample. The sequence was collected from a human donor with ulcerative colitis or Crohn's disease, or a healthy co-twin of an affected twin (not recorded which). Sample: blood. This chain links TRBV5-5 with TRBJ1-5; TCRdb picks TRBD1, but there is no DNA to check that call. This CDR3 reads CASSLDFPGRINQPQHF.